One TCR beta chain is described in this entry. Germline V CDR1 and CDR2: SGHRS, YFSETQ. The CDR3 extends over 14 amino acids. Between the trimmed V and J ends, which lost 0 bases and 5 bases, there was a span of 11 bases. This record comes from a study of T cells in Graves' hyperthyroidism and ophthalmopathy. TCR beta CDR3 regions were amplified from RNA transcripts. A set of HTBI primers served as the primers for a first-round RT-PCR of the TCR CDR3. TCRdb fed the multiplex PCR reads into MiXCR, producing one record per CDR3 protein. The table records 450,000 to 700,000 distinct CDR3 sequences, around 45% of them present only once.

The TCR was taken from an adult woman with Graves' disease, either hyperthyroidism or ophthalmopathy (not recorded which). The chain uses TRBV5-1 and TRBJ1-2; no clear D. The sample was peripheral blood or thyroid tissue (not recorded which). The CDR3 DNA reads as TGCGCCAGCAGCTTGGCCGGCACTTATTATGGCTACACCTTC. Translation: CASSLAGTYYGYTF.